This is a list of T cell receptor beta chains from one sample in a study of regulatory T cells in long-lasting Graves disease. TCRdb analysed the multiplex PCR reads with MiXCR anew, one entry per CDR3 protein. The table records 350,000 to 400,000 distinct CDR3 sequences, about 17% of them present only once. This sample was also put to use in a study of T cells in Graves' hyperthyroidism and ophthalmopathy.

This sample comprised peripheral blood mononuclear cells (PBMCs), obtained at new diagnosis, from a patient treated with antithyroid drugs. The receptor set was obtained from a young woman with Graves disease. Both conserved end residues are part of each CDR3. The D gene is left open where the match is weak. Rows give clone size only sometimes, using once, few, many, or a class for an expanded clone.

CASSRFGETQYF,TGTGCCAGCAGCAGGTTCGGAGAGACCCAGTACTTC,TRBJ2-5,many,-,TRBV6-1
CASSVLGRETQYF,TGTGCCAGCAGCGTATTAGGACGGGAGACCCAGTACTTC,TRBJ2-5,-,-,TRBV9
CASSFGAYTEAFF,TGCGCCAGCAGCTTCGGGGCGTACACTGAAGCTTTCTTT,TRBJ1-1,many,-,TRBV5-1
CASSGTYRAQETQYF,TGTGCCAGCAGCGGGACGTACAGGGCCCAAGAGACCCAGTACTTC,TRBJ2-5,many,-,TRBV5-6
CASSLVGGLNTGELFF,TGTGCCAGCAGTCTTGTCGGGGGGCTGAACACCGGGGAGCTGTTTTTT,TRBJ2-2,-,-,TRBV2
CASREGQGKRSPLHF,TGTGCCAGCAGGGAAGGACAGGGTAAAAGGTCACCCCTCCACTTT,TRBJ1-6,many,TRBD1,TRBV2
CASAFGVGRNYGYTF,TGTGCCAGCGCCTTTGGGGTGGGACGGAACTATGGCTACACCTTC,TRBJ1-2,-,-,TRBV6-1
CASKYSNTGELFF,TGCGCCAGTAAATATTCGAACACCGGGGAGCTGTTTTTT,TRBJ2-2,-,-,TRBV5-1
CASSLPIDRVGEKLFF,TGTGCCAGCAGCTTACCTATCGACAGGGTTGGTGAAAAACTGTTTTTT,TRBJ1-4,-,TRBD1,TRBV7-9
CASKARDRIRYGYTF,TGTGCCAGCAAAGCCCGGGACAGAATTCGCTATGGCTACACCTTC,TRBJ1-2,many,TRBD1,TRBV6-1
CATRTGETQYF,TGTGCCACGAGAACGGGGGAGACCCAGTACTTC,TRBJ2-5,-,-,TRBV24-1
CASSLSGRAGETQYF,TGTGCCAGCAGCCTTAGCGGGAGGGCCGGGGAGACCCAGTACTTC,TRBJ2-5,-,TRBD2,TRBV7-2
CATSDRTSYEQYF,TGTGCCACCAGTGACCGTACAAGTTACGAGCAGTACTTC,TRBJ2-7,-,-,TRBV24-1
CASSTSGPYEQYF,TGTGCCAGCAGTACGTCCGGGCCCTACGAGCAGTACTTC,TRBJ2-7,many,-,TRBV6-1
CATSRDLARIQETQYF,TGTGCCACCAGCAGAGATCTGGCGAGAATCCAAGAGACCCAGTACTTC,TRBJ2-5,many,-,TRBV15
CAWMVFRFPNYGYTF,TGTGCCTGGATGGTCTTTCGGTTTCCAAACTATGGCTACACCTTC,TRBJ1-2,many,-,TRBV30
CASSPVGTQYF,TGTGCCAGCAGTCCTGTGGGGACCCAGTACTTC,TRBJ2-5,many,-,TRBV28
CASNRDGPSTDTQYF,TGTGCCAGTAATCGCGACGGCCCGAGCACAGATACGCAGTATTTT,TRBJ2-3,many,-,TRBV19
CSALPRTGRTEAFF,TGCAGCGCCTTACCGAGGACAGGGCGGACTGAAGCTTTCTTT,TRBJ1-1,-,TRBD1,TRBV29-1
CASRGGPAGYEQFF,TGTGCCAGCAGGGGGGGGCCGGCTGGGTATGAGCAGTTCTTC,TRBJ2-1,-,-,TRBV12-3/TRBV12-4
CASSFLPNNSPLHF,TGTGCCAGCAGCTTTTTGCCGAATAATTCACCCCTCCACTTT,TRBJ1-6,few,-,TRBV7-2
CASSKPGITSYEQYF,TGCGCCAGCAGCAAACCAGGAATAACCTCCTACGAGCAGTACTTC,TRBJ2-7,many,-,TRBV5-1
CASSPNNYGYTF,TGTGCCAGCAGCCCCAATAACTATGGCTACACCTTC,TRBJ1-2,many,-,TRBV28
CASSQDLGTVRIQYF,TGTGCCAGCAGCCAAGATTTAGGCACGGTAAGGATACAGTACTTC,TRBJ2-7,many,-,TRBV3-1
CSVEASGARSYEQYF,TGCAGCGTTGAGGCTAGCGGGGCCAGATCCTACGAGCAGTACTTC,TRBJ2-7,few,TRBD2,TRBV29-1
CASSPGRDTEAFF,TGTGCCAGCTCACCAGGGAGAGACACTGAAGCTTTCTTT,TRBJ1-1,many,-,TRBV18
CASSIRGIFYEQYF,TGTGCCAGTAGTATCAGGGGGATCTTCTACGAGCAGTACTTC,TRBJ2-7,-,TRBD1,TRBV19
CASSLRLGGVNEQFF,TGCGCCAGCAGCTTGAGGTTGGGGGGAGTCAATGAGCAGTTCTTC,TRBJ2-1,many,-,TRBV5-1
CASSVALDTQYF,TGTGCCAGCAGCGTAGCTCTGGATACGCAGTATTTT,TRBJ2-3,many,-,TRBV9
CSARWDRSRETQYF,TGCAGTGCTAGATGGGACCGATCGAGGGAGACCCAGTACTTC,TRBJ2-5,few,-,TRBV20-1
CSARERTSGKEVSGELFF,TGCAGTGCTAGAGAACGTACTAGCGGGAAGGAGGTGTCCGGGGAGCTGTTTTTT,TRBJ2-2,-,TRBD2,TRBV20-1
CAASRGWETQYF,TGTGCCGCCAGTCGGGGTTGGGAGACCCAGTACTTC,TRBJ2-5,-,-,TRBV24-1
CASSEGPGNYGYTF,TGTGCCAGCAGTGAGGGCCCAGGGAACTATGGCTACACCTTC,TRBJ1-2,many,-,TRBV2
CASQSDGAAQETQYF,TGCGCCAGCCAATCCGACGGGGCAGCTCAAGAGACCCAGTACTTC,TRBJ2-5,many,-,TRBV5-1
CASTRDTNYEQYF,TGTGCCAGCACCCGGGACACCAACTACGAGCAGTACTTC,TRBJ2-7,many,-,TRBV28
CASSYGGGERAKNIQYF,TGTGCCAGCAGTTACGGCGGGGGAGAAAGGGCCAAAAACATTCAGTACTTC,TRBJ2-4,few,TRBD2,TRBV6-2/TRBV6-3
CAISGQVNDEQFF,TGTGCCATCAGCGGACAGGTGAACGATGAGCAGTTCTTC,TRBJ2-1,-,TRBD1,TRBV10-3
CASSLELAPYEQYF,TGTGCCAGCAGCTTGGAACTAGCGCCCTACGAGCAGTACTTC,TRBJ2-7,many,TRBD2,TRBV11-2
CASSLVGGGPSYEQYF,TGCGCCAGCAGCTTGGTAGGCGGGGGGCCCTCCTACGAGCAGTACTTC,TRBJ2-7,-,TRBD2,TRBV5-1
CASSQTGEETQYF,TGTGCCAGCAGCCAAACGGGAGAAGAGACCCAGTACTTC,TRBJ2-5,many,-,TRBV3-1
CSARDRDEKLFF,TGCAGTGCTAGGGACAGGGATGAAAAACTGTTTTTT,TRBJ1-4,-,TRBD1,TRBV20-1
CASSFGQGLAKNIQYF,TGTGCCAGCAGTTTCGGGCAGGGGCTAGCCAAAAACATTCAGTACTTC,TRBJ2-4,-,-,TRBV27
CASSSLAGGQETQYF,TGTGCCAGCAGTTCCCTAGCGGGAGGGCAAGAGACCCAGTACTTC,TRBJ2-5,many,TRBD2,TRBV28
CASSFSRRTLPTGYGTEAFF,TGTGCCAGCAGTTTTAGTCGTCGCACCCTCCCCACAGGGTATGGCACTGAAGCTTTCTTT,TRBJ1-1,many,-,TRBV12-3/TRBV12-4
CASRTSFSAYEQYF,TGTGCCAGCAGAACTAGTTTTTCCGCCTACGAGCAGTACTTC,TRBJ2-7,many,-,TRBV6-1
CASSTRTGSTNEKLFF,TGTGCCAGCAGTACCCGGACAGGGTCCACTAATGAAAAACTGTTTTTT,TRBJ1-4,-,TRBD1,TRBV2
CASSWGDRGYEQYF,TGCGCCAGCAGCTGGGGGGACAGGGGCTACGAGCAGTACTTC,TRBJ2-7,-,TRBD1,TRBV5-1
CASSLFGGRTGELFF,TGTGCCAGCAGCTTATTCGGGGGGCGAACCGGGGAGCTGTTTTTT,TRBJ2-2,once,-,TRBV7-3
CASSPAGPNEKLFF,TGTGCCAGCTCACCAGCAGGGCCTAATGAAAAACTGTTTTTT,TRBJ1-4,many,-,TRBV18